The clone carrying this T cell receptor beta chain was seen a single time. Its specificity is unknown. Before any sequencing was done, the ViraFEST assay used viral peptide pools to expand antigen-specific CD4+ T cells. The culture ran for around nine days, and then CD4+ T cells were isolated. Vaccinees lacked prior SARS-CoV-2 infection and tested negative for nucleocapsid antibodies. The sample belongs to a study of vaccination effects on CD4 cells after COVID-19. V dropped 10 bases and J dropped 3 bases, with 18 bases sitting between them. The germline V gene encodes CDR1 MDHEN and CDR2 SYDVKM. The CDR3 consists of 14 residues. Assay: immunoSEQ multiplex PCR; the TCRdb copy retains only in-frame clones and omits some. Among about 73,000 clones listed, under 80% were seen once.

The specimen comprised CD4+ T cells from PBMCs cultured with SARS-CoV-2 spike peptides, sampled before COVID-19 vaccination. The chain employs TRBV28 and TRBJ2-5; D call uncertain. The receptor was derived from a human donor who received a COVID-19 vaccine. The CDR3 loop is CATNPDRREETQYF. CDR3 coding DNA: TGTGCCACCAATCCCGATAGACGAGAAGAGACCCAGTACTTC.